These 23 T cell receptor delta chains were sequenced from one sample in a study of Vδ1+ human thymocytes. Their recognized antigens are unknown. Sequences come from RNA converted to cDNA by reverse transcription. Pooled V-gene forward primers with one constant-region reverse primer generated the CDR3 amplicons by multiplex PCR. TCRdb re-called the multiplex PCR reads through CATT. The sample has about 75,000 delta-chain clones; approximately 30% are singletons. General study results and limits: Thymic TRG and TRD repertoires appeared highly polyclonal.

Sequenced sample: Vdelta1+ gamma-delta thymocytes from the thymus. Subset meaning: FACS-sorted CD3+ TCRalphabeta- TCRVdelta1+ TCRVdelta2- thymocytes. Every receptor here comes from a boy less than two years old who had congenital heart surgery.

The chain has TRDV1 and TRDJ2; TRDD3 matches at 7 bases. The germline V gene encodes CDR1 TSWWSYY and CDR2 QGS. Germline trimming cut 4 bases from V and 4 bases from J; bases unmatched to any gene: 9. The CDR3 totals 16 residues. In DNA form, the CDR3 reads TGTGCTCTTGGGGTTCGCCTGGGGGCCGCGACAGCACAACTCTTCTTT. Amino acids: CALGVRLGAATAQLFF.

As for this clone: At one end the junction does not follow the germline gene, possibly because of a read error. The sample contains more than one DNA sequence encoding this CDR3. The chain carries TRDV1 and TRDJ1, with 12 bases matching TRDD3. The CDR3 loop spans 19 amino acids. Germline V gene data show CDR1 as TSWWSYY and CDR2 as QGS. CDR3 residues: CALGEPTLGDTRNTDKLIF. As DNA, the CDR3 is TGTGCTCTGGGGGAACCGACACTGGGGGATACAAGGAACACCGATAAACTCATCTTT.

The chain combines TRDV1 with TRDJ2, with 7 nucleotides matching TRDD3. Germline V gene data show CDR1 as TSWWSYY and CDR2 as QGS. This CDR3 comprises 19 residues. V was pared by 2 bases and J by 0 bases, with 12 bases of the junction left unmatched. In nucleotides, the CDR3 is TGTGCTCTTGGGGAAGCCAAAAGGCACTGGGGAGCTTTGACAGCACAACTCTTCTTT. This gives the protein CALGEAKRHWGALTAQLFF.

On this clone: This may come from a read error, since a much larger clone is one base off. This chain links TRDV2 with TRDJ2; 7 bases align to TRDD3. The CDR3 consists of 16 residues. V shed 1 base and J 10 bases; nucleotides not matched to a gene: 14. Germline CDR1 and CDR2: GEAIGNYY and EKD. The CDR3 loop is CACDTGGGLGSEQLFF. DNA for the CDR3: TGTGCCTGTGACACAGGTGGGGGACTCGGGAGTGAACAACTCTTCTTT.

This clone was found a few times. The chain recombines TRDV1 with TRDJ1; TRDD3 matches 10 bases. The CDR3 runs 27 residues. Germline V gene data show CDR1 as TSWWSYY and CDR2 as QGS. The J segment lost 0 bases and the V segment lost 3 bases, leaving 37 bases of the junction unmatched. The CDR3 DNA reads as TGTGCTCTTGGGGACGCGGCCTCCCTTCCCCTACATAGAGGGGGGATACGCTGGAGGGTGTACACCGATAAACTCATCTTT. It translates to CALGDAASLPLHRGGIRWRVYTDKLIF.

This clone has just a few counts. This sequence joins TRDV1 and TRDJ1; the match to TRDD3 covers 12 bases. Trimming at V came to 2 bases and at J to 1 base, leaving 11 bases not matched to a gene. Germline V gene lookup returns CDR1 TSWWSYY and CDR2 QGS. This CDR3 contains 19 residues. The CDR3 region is CALGEKLGDTRSCTDKLIF. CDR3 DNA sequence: TGTGCTCTTGGGGAAAAGCTGGGGGATACGCGGTCATGCACCGATAAACTCATCTTT.

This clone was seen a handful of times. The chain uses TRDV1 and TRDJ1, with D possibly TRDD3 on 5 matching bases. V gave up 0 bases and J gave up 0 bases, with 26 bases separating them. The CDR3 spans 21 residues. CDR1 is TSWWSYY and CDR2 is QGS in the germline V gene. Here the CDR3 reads CALGELVGEGRLGPYTDKLIF. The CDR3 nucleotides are TGTGCTCTTGGGGAACTAGTCGGAGAGGGTCGGCTGGGTCCGTACACCGATAAACTCATCTTT.

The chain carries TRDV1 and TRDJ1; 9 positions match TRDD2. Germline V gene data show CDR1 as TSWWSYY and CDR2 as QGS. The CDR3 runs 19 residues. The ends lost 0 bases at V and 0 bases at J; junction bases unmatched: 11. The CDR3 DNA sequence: TGTGCTCTTGGGGAACTTCCTTCCTACGTGCTGGGTAACACCGATAAACTCATCTTT. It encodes CALGELPSYVLGNTDKLIF.

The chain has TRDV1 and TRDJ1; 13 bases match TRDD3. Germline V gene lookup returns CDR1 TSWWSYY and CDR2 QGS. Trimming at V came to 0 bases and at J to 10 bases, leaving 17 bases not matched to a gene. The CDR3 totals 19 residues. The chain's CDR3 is CALGELPPRLLGDTRGLIF. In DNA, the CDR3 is TGTGCTCTTGGGGAACTCCCCCCTCGCTTACTGGGGGATACGCGGGGACTCATCTTT.

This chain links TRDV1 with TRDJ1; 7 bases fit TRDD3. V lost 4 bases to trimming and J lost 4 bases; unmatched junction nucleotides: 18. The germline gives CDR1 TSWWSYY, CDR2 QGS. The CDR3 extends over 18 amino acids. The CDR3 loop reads CALGVATGAKPYDDKLIF. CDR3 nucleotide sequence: TGTGCTCTTGGGGTCGCTACTGGGGCGAAACCCTATGACGATAAACTCATCTTT.

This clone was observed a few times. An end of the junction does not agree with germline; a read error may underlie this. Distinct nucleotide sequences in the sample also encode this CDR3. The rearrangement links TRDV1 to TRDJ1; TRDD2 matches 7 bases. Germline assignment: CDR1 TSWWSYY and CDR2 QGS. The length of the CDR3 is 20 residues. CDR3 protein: CALGELTGFLPGSYTDKLIF. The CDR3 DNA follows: TGTGCTCTTGGGGAACTGACGGGATTCCTACCGGGGTCGTACACCGATAAACTCATCTTC.

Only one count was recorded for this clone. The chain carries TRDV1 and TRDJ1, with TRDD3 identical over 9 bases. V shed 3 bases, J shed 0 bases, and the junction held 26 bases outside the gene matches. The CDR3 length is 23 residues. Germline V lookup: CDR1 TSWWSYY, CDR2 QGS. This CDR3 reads CALGDPPAFTPYWGTSYTDKLIF. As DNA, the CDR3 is TGTGCTCTTGGGGACCCGCCAGCCTTCACCCCGTACTGGGGGACGTCGTACACCGATAAACTCATCTTT.

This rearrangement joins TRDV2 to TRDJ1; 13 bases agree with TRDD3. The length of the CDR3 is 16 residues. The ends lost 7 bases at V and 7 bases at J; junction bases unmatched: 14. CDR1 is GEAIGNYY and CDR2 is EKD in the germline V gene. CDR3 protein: CAWYWGIRAPPSKLIF. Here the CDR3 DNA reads TGTGCCTGGTACTGGGGGATACGGGCCCCGCCCAGTAAACTCATCTTT.

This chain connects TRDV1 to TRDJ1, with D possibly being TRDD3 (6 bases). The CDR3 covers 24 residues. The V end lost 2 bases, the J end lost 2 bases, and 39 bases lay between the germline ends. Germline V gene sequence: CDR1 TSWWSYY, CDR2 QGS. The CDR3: CALGEVVGYMPLDPRDIMTDKLIF. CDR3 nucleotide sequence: TGTGCTCTTGGGGAAGTGGTGGGGTATATGCCACTAGACCCTAGGGATATTATGACCGATAAACTCATCTTT.

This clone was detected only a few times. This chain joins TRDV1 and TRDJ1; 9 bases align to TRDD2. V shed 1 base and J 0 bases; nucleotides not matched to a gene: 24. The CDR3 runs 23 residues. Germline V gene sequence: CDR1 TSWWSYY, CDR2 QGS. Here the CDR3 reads CALGEPPFLRLPGDPPYTDKLIF. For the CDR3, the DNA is TGTGCTCTTGGGGAACCCCCCTTCCTACGATTACCGGGGGATCCCCCGTACACCGATAAACTCATCTTT.

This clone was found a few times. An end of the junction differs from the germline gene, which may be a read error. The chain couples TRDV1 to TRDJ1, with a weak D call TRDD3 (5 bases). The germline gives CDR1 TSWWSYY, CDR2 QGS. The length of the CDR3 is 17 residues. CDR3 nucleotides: TGTGCTCTTGGGGAACTATTATCACCACCGGGGAACGATAGACTCATCTTT. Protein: CALGELLSPPGNDRLIF.

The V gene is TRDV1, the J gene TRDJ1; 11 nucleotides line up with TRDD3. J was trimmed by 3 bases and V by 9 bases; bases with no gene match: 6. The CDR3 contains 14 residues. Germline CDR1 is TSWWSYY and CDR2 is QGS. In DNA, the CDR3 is TGTGCTCTCCGCTGGGGGATACTTTCCGATAAACTCATCTTT. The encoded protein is CALRWGILSDKLIF.

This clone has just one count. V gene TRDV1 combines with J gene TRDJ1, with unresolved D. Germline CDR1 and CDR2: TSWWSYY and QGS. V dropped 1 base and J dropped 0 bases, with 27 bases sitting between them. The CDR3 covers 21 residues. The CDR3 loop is CALGEQLTSFSHRPYTDKLIF. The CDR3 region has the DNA TGTGCTCTTGGGGAACAATTGACCTCCTTTAGTCATCGCCCGTACACCGATAAACTCATCTTT.

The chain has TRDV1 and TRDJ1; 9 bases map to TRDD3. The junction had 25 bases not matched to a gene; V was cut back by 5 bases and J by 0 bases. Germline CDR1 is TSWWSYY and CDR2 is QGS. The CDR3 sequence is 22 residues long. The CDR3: CALGSSFPRSRGGYPYTDKLIF. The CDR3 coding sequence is TGTGCTCTTGGGAGCTCCTTCCCCCGCTCCCGAGGGGGATACCCTTACACCGATAAACTCATCTTT.

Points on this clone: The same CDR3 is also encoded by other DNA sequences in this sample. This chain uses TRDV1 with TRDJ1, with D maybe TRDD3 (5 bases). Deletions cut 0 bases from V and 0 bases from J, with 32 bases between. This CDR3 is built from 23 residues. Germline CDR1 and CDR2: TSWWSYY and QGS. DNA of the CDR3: TGTGCTCTTGGGGAACTTAGAGGGGAGTATGTAGTGGGATCCGGTGCGGACACCGATAAACTCATCTTT. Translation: CALGELRGEYVVGSGADTDKLIF.

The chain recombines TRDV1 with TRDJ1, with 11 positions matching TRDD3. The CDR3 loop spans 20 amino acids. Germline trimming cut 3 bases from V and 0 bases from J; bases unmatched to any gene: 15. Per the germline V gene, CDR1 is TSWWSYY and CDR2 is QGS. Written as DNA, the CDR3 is TGTGCTCTTGGGGATCTTACGCTGGGGGATACAGGGGCGTACACCGATAAACTCATCTTT. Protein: CALGDLTLGDTGAYTDKLIF.

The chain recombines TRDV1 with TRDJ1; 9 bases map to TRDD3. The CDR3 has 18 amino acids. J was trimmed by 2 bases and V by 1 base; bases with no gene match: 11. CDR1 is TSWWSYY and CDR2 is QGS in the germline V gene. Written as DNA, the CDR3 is TGTGCTCTTGGGGAACAAGTCGCGTACTGGGGGAGGACCGATAAACTCATCTTT. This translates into CALGEQVAYWGRTDKLIF.

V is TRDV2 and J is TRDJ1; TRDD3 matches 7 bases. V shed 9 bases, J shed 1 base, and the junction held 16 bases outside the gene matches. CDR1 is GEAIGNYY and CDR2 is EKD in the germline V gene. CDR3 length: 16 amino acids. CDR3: CATGPGGYGGTDKLIF. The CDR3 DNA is TGTGCCACCGGACCTGGGGGGTACGGAGGCACCGATAAACTCATCTTT.